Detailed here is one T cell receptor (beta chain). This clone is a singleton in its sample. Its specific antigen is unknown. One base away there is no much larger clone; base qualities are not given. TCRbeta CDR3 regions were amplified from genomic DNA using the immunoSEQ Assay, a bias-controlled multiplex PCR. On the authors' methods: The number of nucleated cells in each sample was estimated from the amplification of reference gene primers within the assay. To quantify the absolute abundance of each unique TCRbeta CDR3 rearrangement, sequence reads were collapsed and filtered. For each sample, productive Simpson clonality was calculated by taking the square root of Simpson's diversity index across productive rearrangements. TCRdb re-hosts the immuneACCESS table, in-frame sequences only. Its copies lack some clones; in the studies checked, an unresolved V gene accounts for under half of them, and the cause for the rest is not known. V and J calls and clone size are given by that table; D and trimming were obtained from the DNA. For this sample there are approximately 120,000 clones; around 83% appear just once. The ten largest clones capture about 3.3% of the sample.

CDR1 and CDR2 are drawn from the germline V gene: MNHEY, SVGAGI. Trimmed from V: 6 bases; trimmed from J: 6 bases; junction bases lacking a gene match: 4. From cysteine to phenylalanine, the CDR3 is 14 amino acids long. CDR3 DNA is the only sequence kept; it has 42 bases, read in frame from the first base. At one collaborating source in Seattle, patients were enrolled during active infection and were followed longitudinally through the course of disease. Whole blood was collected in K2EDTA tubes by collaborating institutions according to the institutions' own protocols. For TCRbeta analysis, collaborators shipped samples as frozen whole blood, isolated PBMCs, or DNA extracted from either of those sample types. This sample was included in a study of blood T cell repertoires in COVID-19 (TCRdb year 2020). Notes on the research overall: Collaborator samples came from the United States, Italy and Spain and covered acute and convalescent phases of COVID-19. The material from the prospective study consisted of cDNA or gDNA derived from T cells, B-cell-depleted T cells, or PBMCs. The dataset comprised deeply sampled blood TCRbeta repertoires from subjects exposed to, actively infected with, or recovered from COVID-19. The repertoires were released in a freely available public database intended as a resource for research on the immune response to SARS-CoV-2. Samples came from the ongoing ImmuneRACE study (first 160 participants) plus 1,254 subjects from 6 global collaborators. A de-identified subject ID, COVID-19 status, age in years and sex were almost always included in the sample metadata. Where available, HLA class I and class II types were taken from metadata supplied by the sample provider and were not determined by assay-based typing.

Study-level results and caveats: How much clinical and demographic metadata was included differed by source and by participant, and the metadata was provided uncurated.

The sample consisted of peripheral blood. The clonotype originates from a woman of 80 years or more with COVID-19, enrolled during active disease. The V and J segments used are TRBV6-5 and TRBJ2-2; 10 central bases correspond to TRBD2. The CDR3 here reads CASRLAGSPGELFF. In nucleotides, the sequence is TGTGCCAGCAGACTAGCGGGATCCCCCGGGGAGCTGTTTTTT.